A single sample is the source of the 21 T cell receptor beta chains below, sequenced in a study of T cell responses to AZD1222 COVID-19 vaccine. Only in-frame clones appear in the TCRdb table, and some are missing; sequencing was by immunoSEQ multiplex PCR. The table records about 170,000 clones, around 90% of them present only once. This sample comprised peripheral blood, obtained 28 days after the second AZD1222 dose. The receptors shown here come from an adult who received the AZD1222 COVID-19 vaccine.

The chain couples TRBV2 to TRBJ1-6, with no clear D. V was cut by 5 bases and J by 0 bases, with 14 bases left in between. Germline V gene data show CDR1 as SNHLY and CDR2 as FYNNEI. The CDR3 is 17 residues long. The CDR3 protein is CASSFPKQGSYNSPLHF. CDR3 bases: TGTGCCAGCAGTTTTCCAAAACAAGGCTCCTATAATTCACCCCTCCACTTT. Full variable domain (missing parts from reference TRBV2 and TRBJ1-6): EPEVTQTPSHQVTQMGQEVILRCVPISNHLYFYWYRQILGQKVEFLVSFYNNEISEKSEIFDDQFSVERPDGSNFTLKIRSTKLEDSAMYFCASSFPKQGSYNSPLHFGNGTRLTVT.

The V call is TRBV21-1, the J call TRBJ2-3; whether TRBD2, the table's D call, matches the DNA was not checked. TRBV21-1 is tagged as a pseudogene. There are 15 residues in the CDR3. CDR3 in DNA: TGTGCCAGCAGCACAACCGGGGGGGTTTCAGATACGCAGTATTTT. Translation: CASSTTGGVSDTQYF.

Remarks on this clone: Different DNA sequences within this sample yield the same CDR3. The CDR3 spells CASSLGAPYEQYF. The DNA of the CDR3 is TGTGCCAGCAGCTTAGGGGCCCCTTACGAGCAGTACTTC. The chain employs TRBV7-6 and TRBJ2-7, with D uncertain. The CDR3 loop spans 13 amino acids. Germline loops: CDR1 SGHVS, CDR2 FNYEAQ. V was shortened by 1 base and J by 4 bases, with 8 bases between the two germline ends.

The DNA for the CDR3 is TGTGCCAGCGGGGCAGGGGCTGGGGGCACAGATACGCAGTATTTT. Protein sequence: CASGAGAGGTDTQYF. J is TRBJ2-3 and V is TRBV6-6; TRBD1 might be the D (6 bases). The CDR3 is made up of 15 amino acids. Germline CDR1 is MNHNY and CDR2 is SVGAGI (reference sequence). V was pared by 8 bases and J by 1 base, with 16 bases between.

This clone was seen only a few times. The chain has TRBV10-3 and TRBJ1-3; D is uncertain. V lost 2 bases, J lost 4 bases, and 6 bases lay in between. The germline CDR1 and CDR2 sequences are ENHRY and SYGVKD. This CDR3 is built from 13 residues. The CDR3, as DNA: TGTGCCATCAGTGAGACAGTGGGAAACACCATATATTTT. It translates to CAISETVGNTIYF.

This rearrangement joins TRBV5-1 to TRBJ2-3, with D perhaps matching TRBD2 (6 bases). This CDR3 is built from 18 residues. Trimming removed 4 bases at V and 0 bases at J, with 21 bases between. Germline V gene data show CDR1 as SGHRS and CDR2 as YFSETQ. The CDR3 bases are TGCGCCAGCAGCGAGGTTCAGCCCTTTAGCGGTAGCACAGATACGCAGTATTTT. It is translated as CASSEVQPFSGSTDTQYF.

This clone came up a few times. The chain employs TRBV12-3 or TRBV12-4 and TRBJ1-2; 7 bases align to TRBD1. This CDR3 is built from 12 residues. After removal of 6 bases from V and 7 bases from J, the junction contained 5 bases not matched to a gene. The CDR3 bases are TGTGCCAGCAGCCGTGGGACAGCTGGCTACACCTTC. This sequence encodes CASSRGTAGYTF.

This clone has just a few counts. This sequence joins TRBV11-2 and TRBJ2-7, with D tentatively TRBD2 (5 bases). Per the germline V gene, CDR1 is SGHAT and CDR2 is FQNNGV. CDR3 length: 17 residues. V was clipped by 1 base and J by 2 bases, with 18 bases between them. The CDR3 nucleotides are TGTGCCAGCAGCTTAGTAGTAGGTCGGAGGATGGCCTACGAGCAGTACTTC. This codes for CASSLVVGRRMAYEQYF.

This chain connects TRBV24-1 to TRBJ2-7; D possibly matches TRBD1 or TRBD2 (5 bases each). The CDR3 is made up of 14 amino acids. V dropped 2 bases and J dropped 3 bases, with 10 bases sitting between them. Germline values: CDR1 KGHDR, CDR2 SFDVKD. The CDR3 bases are TGTGCCACCAGTGATTCTGGGGGTTTCTACGAGCAGTACTTC. Amino acids: CATSDSGGFYEQYF.

This clone was picked up one time. The gene calls are TRBV5-1 and TRBJ1-4, with D maybe TRBD1 (6 bases). Deletions cut 4 bases from V and 8 bases from J, with 18 bases between. The CDR3 contains 15 residues. Germline values: CDR1 SGHRS, CDR2 YFSETQ. In nucleotides, the CDR3 is TGCGCCAGCAGCCAGGGGTTAGGGGAGTGGGAAAAACTGTTTTTT. This gives the protein CASSQGLGEWEKLFF.

This chain uses TRBV5-4 with TRBJ2-6; D may match TRBD1 or TRBD2 (6 bases each). V dropped 4 bases and J dropped 0 bases, with 20 bases sitting between them. The V gene's germline CDR1 is SGHNT and CDR2 YYREEE (reference sequence). CDR3 length: 19 amino acids. CDR3 loop: CASSAYRDGGVSGANVLTF. DNA of the CDR3: TGTGCCAGCAGCGCATACCGGGACGGGGGCGTCTCTGGGGCCAACGTCCTGACTTTC.

This clone was seen more than once but under ten times. V is TRBV3-1 (or the pseudogene TRBV3-2) and J is TRBJ2-1; 10 bases line up with TRBD2. The CDR3 extends over 14 amino acids. The germline V gene encodes CDR1 LGHDT and CDR2 YNNKEL (reference sequence). Trimming cost V 0 bases and J 9 bases; bases outside gene matches: 2. CDR3 protein: CASSQDWTSGEQFF. The DNA for the CDR3 is TGTGCCAGCAGCCAAGATTGGACTAGCGGTGAGCAGTTCTTC.

As DNA, the CDR3 is TGCGCCAGCAGCCAAGTCGGACAGGGTGACTACGAGCAGTACTTC. Translating it yields CASSQVGQGDYEQYF. The rearrangement joins TRBV4-1 to TRBJ2-7; the match to TRBD1 covers 8 bases. J gave up 3 bases and V 1 base, and 5 bases lay outside the gene matches. The V gene's germline CDR1 is MGHRA and CDR2 YSYEKL. The CDR3 has 15 amino acids.

The J gene is TRBJ2-1, the V gene TRBV7-6; 9 positions agree with TRBD2. CDR3 length: 16 amino acids. CDR1 and CDR2 from the germline V gene are SGHVS and FNYEAQ. With V trimmed by 2 bases and J by 1 base, 3 bases remained unmatched. DNA of the CDR3: TGTGCCAGCAGCTTATCGGGACTAGCATCCTACAATGAGCAGTTCTTC. Its translation is CASSLSGLASYNEQFF.

This chain connects TRBV4-1 to TRBJ2-2; 12 positions agree with TRBD2. J gave up 0 bases and V 5 bases, and 4 bases lay outside the gene matches. The CDR3 loop spans 17 amino acids. Germline values: CDR1 MGHRA, CDR2 YSYEKL. DNA of the CDR3: TGCGCCAGCAGCATACTAGCGGGGGGCACGAACACCGGGGAGCTGTTTTTT. Its protein product is CASSILAGGTNTGELFF.

V is TRBV7-8 and J is TRBJ2-5; a possible D gene is TRBD1 (5 bases). The CDR3 has 16 residues. CDR1 SGHVS and CDR2 FQNEAQ come from the germline V gene. With 1 base removed from V and 6 bases from J, the gap between germline ends came to 18 bases. The CDR3, as DNA: TGTGCCAGCAGCTTAGTCCTGCGTCAGGGCCCAAAGACCCAGTACTTC. Translated: CASSLVLRQGPKTQYF.

The V and J genes are TRBV5-4 and TRBJ1-1, with D possibly matching TRBD1 (5 bases). The germline gives CDR1 SGHNT, CDR2 YYREEE (reference sequence). V dropped 2 bases and J dropped 5 bases, with 7 bases sitting between them. The CDR3 extends over 12 amino acids. CDR3 loop: CASSFDSTEAFF. Here the CDR3 DNA reads TGTGCCAGCAGCTTCGACAGTACTGAAGCTTTCTTT.

This rearrangement joins TRBV5-4 to TRBJ2-7; 7 bases fit TRBD2. Germline CDR1 SGHNT, CDR2 YYREEE (reference sequence). With 4 bases clipped from V and 2 bases from J, the junction kept 9 bases outside the gene matches. CDR3 size: 15 residues. The CDR3 region has the DNA TGTGCCAGCAGCCCGCTGGGGGGGTTCCCCTACGAGCAGTACTTC. It specifies CASSPLGGFPYEQYF.

The chain has TRBV29-1 and TRBJ1-1; D is possibly TRBD1 (5 bases). Germline values: CDR1 SQVTM, CDR2 ANQGSEA. The V gene lost 7 bases and the J gene lost 5 bases, with 20 bases spanning the gap. CDR3 size: 14 residues. The DNA for the CDR3 is TGCAGCGCCCACCGGGACCCCTCTCTTACTGAAGCTTTCTTT. It codes for CSAHRDPSLTEAFF.

This chain uses TRBV7-9 with TRBJ2-2; TRBD1 is a possible D gene (5 bases). The germline CDR1 and CDR2 sequences are SEHNR and FQNEAQ (reference sequence). Deletions cut 8 bases from V and 2 bases from J, with 9 bases between. This CDR3 region has 13 residues. CDR3 loop: CASSRGNTGELFF. As DNA, the CDR3 is TGTGCCAGCTCAAGGGGAAACACCGGGGAGCTGTTTTTT.

The V call is TRBV6-5, the J call TRBJ1-6, with a possible D match to TRBD1 (5 bases). Between the trimmed V and J ends, which lost 4 bases and 15 bases, there was a span of 19 bases. This CDR3 region has 14 residues. Germline V CDR1 and CDR2: MNHEY, SVGAGI. CDR3 sequence: CASSLSRAPTFLHF. In DNA form, the CDR3 reads TGTGCCAGCAGTTTGAGCAGGGCCCCTACATTCCTCCACTTT.